This entry lists 16 T cell receptor beta chains sequenced from one sample in a study of T cell repertoires in cytomegalovirus infection. TCRdb analysed the reads with MiXCR anew, one entry per CDR3 protein. The sample includes around 210,000 distinct CDR3 sequences, around 6.2% of them seen just once. What was sequenced was PBMCs. The receptors here all came from a human donor in good health (CMV status not recorded). Some clones in this sample may be carry-over from other donors' samples.

This clonotype was counted at least ten times. This CDR3 reads CASSRAKTGPAGGYTF. CDR3 in DNA: TGTGCCAGCAGTCGAGCCAAAACAGGGCCCGCGGGGGGCTACACCTTC. The J gene is TRBJ1-2, the V gene TRBV2; maybe TRBD1 (6 bases). Trimming left V 5 bases short and J 8 bases short, with 24 bases between. This CDR3 has 16 amino acids. Germline-derived CDR1 and CDR2 are SNHLY and FYNNEI.

At least ten counts were recorded for this clonotype. The chain employs TRBV10-3 and TRBJ1-1; D is uncertain. The length of the CDR3 is 12 residues. V lost 11 bases and J 7 bases, leaving 17 bases between the germline ends. CDR1 ENHRY and CDR2 SYGVKD come from the germline V gene. The CDR3 spells CAVGLAWGEAFF. CDR3 bases: TGTGCCGTCGGTCTCGCCTGGGGTGAAGCTTTCTTT.

This clonotype was recorded at least ten times. The V gene is TRBV2, the J gene TRBJ2-3, with 13 bases identical to TRBD2. Germline V gene lookup returns CDR1 SNHLY and CDR2 FYNNEI. Losses at the gene ends were 3 bases for V and 10 bases for J; bases not matched to a gene: 10. This CDR3 contains 16 residues. The CDR3, as DNA: TGTGCCAGCAGTGAGCGGACTAGCGGGGGTTCCGCCCCGCAGTATTTT. Its translation: CASSERTSGGSAPQYF.

This clonotype was seen at least ten times. This chain connects TRBV6-2 or TRBV6-3 to TRBJ1-6; D uncertain. Germline CDR1 and CDR2: MNHEY and SVGEGT. CDR3 length equals 13 residues. V was shortened by 0 bases and J by 9 bases, with 6 bases between the two germline ends. CDR3 sequence reads: CASSYSIGSPLHF. The CDR3 DNA reads as TGTGCCAGCAGTTACTCTATTGGTTCACCCCTCCACTTT.

This clonotype was seen repeatedly, ten times or more. The chain links TRBV28 to TRBJ2-1; 14 nucleotides agree with TRBD2. The CDR3 runs to 17 residues. Germline loops: CDR1 MDHEN, CDR2 SYDVKM. Trimming took 4 bases from V and 5 from J; bases not matched to a gene: 7. CDR3 DNA: TGTGCCAGCAGTTCCCCTCCGGGACTAGCGGGGGACAATGAGCAGTTCTTC. This encodes CASSSPPGLAGDNEQFF.

The chain employs TRBV15 and TRBJ2-7; unclear D gene. The V and J ends lost 0 bases and 7 bases respectively, with 4 bases between them. The CDR3 runs to 11 residues. Germline V gives CDR1 LNHNV, CDR2 YYDKDF (reference sequence). The CDR3 coding sequence is TGTGCCACCAGCAGAGATCGGGAGCAGTACTTC. Amino acids: CATSRDREQYF.

This clonotype was seen ten or more times. The chain uses TRBV7-2 and TRBJ1-4, with D unresolved. CDR1 and CDR2 from the germline V gene are SGHTA and FQGNSA. The V and J ends lost 1 base and 1 base respectively, with 7 bases between them. The CDR3 contains 15 residues. CDR3 DNA: TGTGCCAGCAGCTTAGGAGGAGGAACTAATGAAAAACTGTTTTTT. Its translation: CASSLGGGTNEKLFF. The full variable domain, its missing parts supplied by reference TRBV7-2 and TRBJ1-4, is GAGVSQSPSNKVTEKGKDVELRCDPISGHTALYWYRQSLGQGLEFLIYFQGNSAPDKSGLPSDRFSAERTGGSVSTLTIQRTQQEDSAVYLCASSLGGGTNEKLFFGSGTQLSVL.

This clonotype was observed many times. The rearrangement uses TRBV5-1 and TRBJ2-7; D may be TRBD2 (5 bases). The ends were cut back, 6 bases at V and 4 bases at J, with 17 bases in the middle. The CDR3 loop spans 14 amino acids. Germline V gene sequence: CDR1 SGHRS, CDR2 YFSETQ. CDR3 in DNA: TGCGCCAGCAATTACTACGGGGAAGGTTACGAGCAGTACTTC. Translation: CASNYYGEGYEQYF.

The table lists this clonotype with many counts. The CDR3 DNA reads TGTGCCAGCAGCCCTCAGGGGATCTGGGAGCAGTTCTTC. Translated: CASSPQGIWEQFF. This sequence joins TRBV7-2 and TRBJ2-1; possible D gene TRBD1, 6 bases. The CDR3 consists of 13 residues. Germline CDR1 reads SGHTA; CDR2 reads FQGNSA. V was shortened by 5 bases and J by 10 bases, with 15 bases between the two germline ends.

This clonotype was detected many times. The chain combines TRBV12-3 or TRBV12-4 with TRBJ1-1, with TRBD1 matching over 8 bases. The CDR3 length is 15 residues. The ends lost 6 bases at V and 1 base at J; junction bases unmatched: 7. The chain's CDR3 is CASSDRGEGNTEAFF. The CDR3 coding sequence is TGTGCCAGCAGCGACAGGGGAGAGGGGAACACTGAAGCTTTCTTT.

This clonotype was counted ten times or more. The V gene is TRBV28, the J gene TRBJ2-1; D assignment may be TRBD1 or TRBD2 (5 bases each). V was pared by 7 bases and J by 2 bases, with 15 bases between. In germline, CDR1 is MDHEN, CDR2 SYDVKM. CDR3 size: 15 residues. The CDR3 nucleotides read TGTGCCAGCACCACGGGGCGGTATGCCTACAATGAGCAGTTCTTC. Translation: CASTTGRYAYNEQFF.

The J gene is TRBJ1-1, the V gene TRBV6-2 or TRBV6-3; the match to TRBD1 covers 8 bases. Germline lookup yields CDR1 MNHEY and CDR2 SVGEGT. With 7 bases clipped from V and 1 base from J, the junction kept 5 bases outside the gene matches. CDR3 length equals 14 residues. This chain's CDR3 is CASIRTGSNTEAFF. CDR3 nucleotide sequence: TGTGCCAGCATCCGGACAGGGTCGAACACTGAAGCTTTCTTT.

This clonotype has ten or more counts. The chain uses TRBV7-2 and TRBJ1-6, with D hard to call. Germline CDR1 and CDR2: SGHTA and FQGNSA. CDR3 length equals 14 residues. V lost 2 bases, J lost 6 bases, and 8 bases lay in between. CDR3 sequence: CASSLRVPNSPLHF. The CDR3 nucleotides read TGTGCCAGCAGCTTAAGGGTCCCTAATTCACCCCTCCACTTT.

The sample holds many counts of this clonotype. DNA of the CDR3: TGTGCCAGCAGTTACTCTCCGGGACAGGGGCACCCAGAGGACTACGAGCAGTACTTC. As protein: CASSYSPGQGHPEDYEQYF. The V and J genes are TRBV6-2 or TRBV6-3 and TRBJ2-7; 10 bases are shared with TRBD1. Germline CDR1 and CDR2: MNHEY and SVGEGT. The CDR3 is 19 amino acids. Germline trimming cut 0 bases from V and 3 bases from J; bases unmatched to any gene: 14.

This clonotype has only a few counts. This chain uses TRBV29-1 with TRBJ1-2; the D is unclear. This CDR3 has 12 amino acids. The germline CDR1 and CDR2 sequences are SQVTM and ANQGSEA. Trimming cost V 4 bases and J 1 base, with 7 bases left between them. This CDR3 is CSVVSVNYGYTF. The CDR3 bases are TGCAGCGTTGTGAGTGTTAACTATGGCTACACCTTC.

This clonotype appeared many times. The V and J genes are TRBV7-2 and TRBJ1-1; D gene uncertain. The CDR3 totals 13 residues. The germline V gene has CDR1 SGHTA and CDR2 FQGNSA. Trimming stripped 5 bases from V and 1 base from J, with 8 bases between. The chain's CDR3 is CASSPRQNTEAFF. CDR3 sequence (DNA): TGTGCCAGCAGCCCCAGACAGAACACTGAAGCTTTCTTT.